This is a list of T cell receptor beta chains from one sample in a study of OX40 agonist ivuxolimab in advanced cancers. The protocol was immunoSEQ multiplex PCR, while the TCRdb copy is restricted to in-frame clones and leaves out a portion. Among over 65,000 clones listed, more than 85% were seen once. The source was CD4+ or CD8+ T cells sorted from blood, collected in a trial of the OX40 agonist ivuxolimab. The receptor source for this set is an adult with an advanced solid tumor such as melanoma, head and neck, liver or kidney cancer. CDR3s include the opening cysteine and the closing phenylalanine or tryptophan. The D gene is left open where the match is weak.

cdr3_aa: CASISDRGRNEQFF; j_call: TRBJ2-1; v_call: TRBV7-2; d_call: TRBD1
cdr3_aa: CASGQGAYNSPLHF; j_call: TRBJ1-6; v_call: TRBV6-1; d_call: TRBD1
cdr3_aa: CAWSEKGPLSGNTIYF; j_call: TRBJ1-3; v_call: TRBV30; d_call: NA
cdr3_aa: CASSTGLGEQYF; j_call: TRBJ2-7; v_call: TRBV6-5; d_call: NA
cdr3_aa: CASSLVPTGMGQPQHF; j_call: TRBJ1-5; v_call: TRBV7-2; d_call: NA
cdr3_aa: CASSLTGAVETQYF; j_call: TRBJ2-5; v_call: TRBV28; d_call: TRBD1
cdr3_aa: CASSLSGEAKLFF; j_call: TRBJ1-4; v_call: TRBV5-6; d_call: NA
cdr3_aa: CASSSPGRGNTEAFF; j_call: TRBJ1-1; v_call: TRBV27; d_call: NA
cdr3_aa: CASSLLPTRVRSPLHF; j_call: TRBJ1-6; v_call: TRBV27; d_call: NA
cdr3_aa: CASSRGMNQPQHF; j_call: TRBJ1-5; v_call: TRBV28; d_call: NA
cdr3_aa: CAWSVGILTGISYEQYF; j_call: NA; v_call: TRBV30; d_call: NA
cdr3_aa: CASSYSTRVDTEAFF; j_call: TRBJ1-1; v_call: TRBV6-5; d_call: NA
cdr3_aa: CASSVSDRGYGYTF; j_call: TRBJ1-2; v_call: TRBV9; d_call: NA
cdr3_aa: CASTVPSGNTIYF; j_call: TRBJ1-3; v_call: TRBV28; d_call: NA